A single sample is the source of the 29 T cell receptor beta chains below, sequenced in a study of type 1 regulatory T cells. The antigens these receptors bind are not known. From the reads, TCRdb called clonotypes with MiXCR, one entry per CDR3 protein. The sample has approximately 72,000 distinct CDR3 sequences; 50% to 70% are singletons. The source material was cultured T cells, either the whole culture or a sorted T cell fraction (not recorded which). The subset here: Tr1-enriched cell product generated in vitro against host alloantigens. Receptor source: a human donor in good health.

The chain links TRBV6-1 to TRBJ1-5; D possibly corresponds to TRBD1 (5 bases). The germline V and J ends were trimmed by 4 bases and 3 bases, with 10 bases remaining between them. The germline V gene encodes CDR1 MNHNS and CDR2 SASEGT. The CDR3 is 14 residues long. The CDR3 DNA follows: TGTGCCAGCAGTGTCCCGGGACTCAATCAGCCCCAGCATTTT. The encoded protein is CASSVPGLNQPQHF.

A word on this clonotype: The conserved closing phenylalanine or tryptophan is absent in this CDR3, likely reflecting a read error. The V call is TRBV28, the J call TRBJ1-5; D is ambiguous. The germline gives CDR1 MDHEN, CDR2 SYDVKM. The CDR3 runs 14 residues. Trimming took off 3 bases at V and 3 bases at J, with 9 bases between the two ends. The CDR3 bases are TGTGCCAGCAGTTTCGCCGGATTCAATCAGCCCCAGCATTAT. This encodes CASSFAGFNQPQHY.

The chain recombines TRBV20-1 with TRBJ2-7; 8 bases are a match to TRBD1. Trimming cost V 6 bases and J 4 bases; bases outside gene matches: 11. CDR3 length: 14 residues. Germline CDR1 and CDR2: DFQATT and SNEGSKA (reference sequence). The CDR3 nucleotides read TGCAGTGCCATACTACCAGGGGGCGGTTACGAGCAGTACTTC. Translated, it gives CSAILPGGGYEQYF.

This clonotype appeared a single time. The V and J genes are TRBV7-6 and TRBJ2-3; D call uncertain. Germline V CDR1 and CDR2: SGHVS, FNYEAQ. There are 15 residues in the CDR3. Trimming stripped 1 base from V and 2 bases from J, with 10 bases between. The CDR3 coding sequence is TGTGCCAGCAGCTTAGTGCCAGACCTCACAGATACGCAGTATTTT. This sequence encodes CASSLVPDLTDTQYF. Full variable domain (rest looked up from reference TRBV7-6 and TRBJ2-3): GAGVSQSPRYKVTKRGQDVALRCDPISGHVSLYWYRQALGQGPEFLTYFNYEAQQDKSGLPNDRFSAERPEGSISTLTIQRTEQRDSAMYRCASSLVPDLTDTQYFGPGTRLTVL.

This sequence joins TRBV5-5 and TRBJ1-1; D is unresolved. The CDR3 has 13 residues. V was trimmed by 2 bases and J by 1 base, leaving 6 bases between them. Germline CDR1 is SGHKS and CDR2 is YYEKEE (reference sequence). CDR3 DNA sequence: TGTGCCAGCAGCTTTCAAGCGAACACTGAAGCTTTCTTT. Translating it yields CASSFQANTEAFF.

This clonotype was detected only a few times. The V gene is TRBV4-1, the J gene TRBJ2-1; 7 bases line up with TRBD1. The V gene end was trimmed by 1 base and the J gene end by 0 bases; junction bases not matched to a gene: 0. The germline gives CDR1 MGHRA, CDR2 YSYEKL. The CDR3 extends over 15 amino acids. The CDR3 region is CASSQGDSSYNEQFF. The CDR3 coding sequence is TGCGCCAGCAGCCAAGGGGACAGCTCCTACAATGAGCAGTTCTTC.

There are many counts of this clonotype. This rearrangement joins TRBV12-3 or TRBV12-4 to TRBJ1-5, with a tentative D call TRBD1 (5 bases). The CDR3 runs 15 residues. V shed 6 bases and J shed 2 bases, with 14 bases lying between them. CDR3 bases: TGTGCCAGCAGCAGGGCGTCTTGGGGCAATCAGCCCCAGCATTTT. It is translated as CASSRASWGNQPQHF.

This chain uses TRBV12-3 or TRBV12-4 with TRBJ2-2; D is uncertain. The CDR3 extends over 15 amino acids. V lost 5 bases and J 8 bases, leaving 18 bases between the germline ends. In nucleotides, the CDR3 is TGTGCCAGCAGTCCATCCGGGCCTAAGAGGGGGGAGCTGTTTTTT. As protein: CASSPSGPKRGELFF.

The V and J genes are TRBV5-1 and TRBJ2-1, with D unresolved. Trimming pared 5 bases from V and 2 bases from J, leaving 11 bases between. The CDR3 has 14 residues. CDR1 is SGHRS and CDR2 is YFSETQ in the germline V gene. The CDR3: CASRPELPYNEQFF. Here the CDR3 DNA reads TGCGCCAGCAGACCCGAATTACCCTACAATGAGCAGTTCTTC.

The CDR3 DNA reads TGTGCCTGGAGTTCCCAGGGCGACACTGAAGCTTTCTTT. Translated, it gives CAWSSQGDTEAFF. The gene calls are TRBV30 and TRBJ1-1; possible D gene TRBD1, 5 bases. The CDR3 length is 13 residues. V gave up 2 bases and J gave up 3 bases, with 10 bases separating them. Germline V gives CDR1 GTSNPN, CDR2 SVGIG (reference sequence).

V and J are TRBV9 and TRBJ2-1; D unclear. This CDR3 contains 12 residues. Per the germline V gene, CDR1 is SGDLS and CDR2 is YYNGEE. V was cut by 4 bases and J by 7 bases, with 9 bases left in between. Written as DNA, the CDR3 is TGTGCCAGCAGCCCAGCCGGGAATGAGCAGTTCTTC. This translates into CASSPAGNEQFF.

The chain links TRBV6-5 to TRBJ1-1; TRBD1 aligns across 9 bases. Per the germline V gene, CDR1 is MNHEY and CDR2 is SVGAGI. J lost 7 bases, V lost 6 bases, and 6 bases had no gene match. The CDR3 extends over 13 amino acids. CDR3 protein: CASRRQGEVEAFF. The CDR3 region has the DNA TGTGCCAGCAGGCGACAGGGGGAAGTTGAAGCTTTCTTT.

V is TRBV29-1 and J is TRBJ2-7, with TRBD2 matching 8 bases. V trimming: 4 bases; J trimming: 2 bases; junction bases outside the gene matches: 7. The length of the CDR3 is 14 residues. Germline-derived CDR1 and CDR2 are SQVTM and ANQGSEA. CDR3 sequence (DNA): TGCAGCGTTGGTGCGGGGGGTAAAGCCTACGAGCAGTACTTC. It codes for CSVGAGGKAYEQYF.

This chain joins TRBV20-1 and TRBJ2-3; TRBD2 is a possible D gene (6 bases). CDR3 length: 18 residues. Trimming removed 3 bases from V and 5 bases from J, with 27 bases in between. Germline-derived CDR1 and CDR2 are DFQATT and SNEGSKA (reference sequence). CDR3 loop: CSASNTPYLEGRRDTQYF. The CDR3 region has the DNA TGCAGTGCTAGTAACACTCCATATCTGGAGGGCCGGAGAGATACGCAGTATTTT.

This chain uses TRBV20-1 with TRBJ1-4; D is possibly TRBD1 (5 bases). There are 14 residues in the CDR3. V lost 7 bases and J lost 0, with 12 bases in between. Germline-derived CDR1 and CDR2 are DFQATT and SNEGSKA (reference sequence). The CDR3 DNA reads as TGCAGTGACAGGATTCCTGCAACTAATGAAAAACTGTTTTTT. Translated, it gives CSDRIPATNEKLFF.

The chain joins TRBV28 to TRBJ2-2; possibly TRBD1 for D (6 bases). The CDR3 totals 14 residues. Germline CDR1 is MDHEN and CDR2 is SYDVKM. V dropped 6 bases and J dropped 2 bases, with 10 bases sitting between them. CDR3 coding DNA: TGTGCCAGCAGGACGGGACAAAACACCGGGGAGCTGTTTTTT. This gives the protein CASRTGQNTGELFF.

The rearrangement uses TRBV7-2 and TRBJ2-3; a possible D gene is TRBD2 (6 bases). Germline CDR1 reads SGHTA; CDR2 reads FQGNSA. This CDR3 spans 12 amino acids. Trimming stripped 5 bases from V and 6 bases from J, with 9 bases between. The CDR3 DNA reads as TGTGCCAGCAGCCCGCTAGCGGATACGCAGTATTTT. Protein sequence: CASSPLADTQYF.

The V gene is TRBV7-2, the J gene TRBJ2-1; 8 nucleotides line up with TRBD1. This CDR3 comprises 15 residues. CDR1 SGHTA and CDR2 FQGNSA come from the germline V gene. After removal of 1 base from V and 4 bases from J, the junction contained 3 bases not matched to a gene. DNA for the CDR3: TGTGCCAGCAGCTTAGTTGGACAGGGTTACAATGAGCAGTTCTTC. Translated, it gives CASSLVGQGYNEQFF.

The chain uses TRBV25-1 and TRBJ1-2; 10 bases map to TRBD1. Trimming took 2 bases from V and 2 from J; bases not matched to a gene: 8. CDR1 MGHDK and CDR2 SYGVNS come from the germline V gene. The CDR3 loop spans 17 amino acids. The DNA of the CDR3 is TGTGCCAGCAGTGAACTGGGGACAGGGGCGACCAACTATGGCTACACCTTC. Translated: CASSELGTGATNYGYTF.

The V and J genes are TRBV7-2 and TRBJ2-3; D may be TRBD2 (6 bases). With 0 bases removed from V and 6 bases from J, the gap between germline ends came to 16 bases. The V gene's germline CDR1 is SGHTA and CDR2 FQGNSA. The CDR3 has 16 residues. CDR3 bases: TGTGCCAGCAGCTTAGCCAAAGGAGGGATCACGGATACGCAGTATTTT. Its translation is CASSLAKGGITDTQYF.

The rearrangement uses TRBV3-1 and TRBJ1-1; a possible D gene is TRBD1 (5 bases). The CDR3 is 14 residues long. Germline V CDR1 and CDR2: LGHDT, YNNKEL (reference sequence). V lost 0 bases and J lost 3, with 8 bases in between. The CDR3 DNA follows: TGTGCCAGCAGCCAAGATGACAGCGACACTGAAGCTTTCTTT. Its translation: CASSQDDSDTEAFF.

The rearrangement joins TRBV6-5 to TRBJ2-3; no firm D call. V was shortened by 0 bases and J by 6 bases, with 16 bases between the two germline ends. This CDR3 has 16 residues. Germline CDR1 MNHEY, CDR2 SVGAGI. The CDR3 sequence: CASSYSRRTLTDTQYF. The CDR3 DNA is TGTGCCAGCAGTTACTCGCGTCGGACCCTTACGGATACGCAGTATTTT.

There are a few counts of this clonotype. V gene TRBV2 combines with J gene TRBJ2-1; no clear D gene. This CDR3 region has 11 residues. V lost 6 bases, J lost 11 bases, and 11 bases lay in between. The germline V gene has CDR1 SNHLY and CDR2 FYNNEI. The CDR3 spells CASRDRPKQFF. In DNA form, the CDR3 reads TGTGCCAGCAGGGATAGACCCAAGCAGTTCTTC.

The chain links TRBV10-3 to TRBJ2-1; tentative D call: TRBD2 (6 bases). V was pared by 0 bases and J by 13 bases, with 13 bases between. CDR1 and CDR2 (germline): ENHRY, SYGVKD. This CDR3 region has 13 residues. The CDR3 protein is CAISESRRDHQFF. The CDR3 DNA reads as TGTGCCATCAGTGAGTCGAGGAGGGATCATCAGTTCTTC.

This chain joins TRBV20-1 and TRBJ1-1; TRBD1 might be the D (6 bases). Trimming stripped 0 bases from V and 8 bases from J, with 19 bases between. Germline CDR1 reads DFQATT; CDR2 reads SNEGSKA (reference sequence). The CDR3 totals 15 residues. The CDR3, as DNA: TGCAGTGCTAGAGATGCGGGGGGCCCATGGGAGGAAGCTTTCTTT. Translated: CSARDAGGPWEEAFF.

V gene TRBV7-2 combines with J gene TRBJ1-1; D call uncertain. Trimming removed 0 bases at V and 2 bases at J, with 10 bases between. Per the germline V gene, CDR1 is SGHTA and CDR2 is FQGNSA. The CDR3 has 15 residues. CDR3 amino acids: CASSLAGRPNTEAFF. In nucleotides, the CDR3 is TGTGCCAGCAGCTTAGCGGGAAGGCCCAACACTGAAGCTTTCTTT.

The rearrangement joins TRBV4-1 to TRBJ2-1, with 9 nucleotides matching TRBD1. The length of the CDR3 is 15 residues. V was pared by 2 bases and J by 6 bases, with 5 bases of the junction left unmatched. Per germline, CDR1 MGHRA and CDR2 YSYEKL. This CDR3 reads CASSQPGTGTNEQFF. The CDR3 coding sequence is TGCGCCAGCAGCCAACCGGGGACAGGGACCAATGAGCAGTTCTTC.

The rearrangement joins TRBV30 to TRBJ1-4; no clear D gene. Germline loops: CDR1 GTSNPN, CDR2 SVGIG (reference sequence). V was pared by 0 bases and J by 4 bases, with 12 bases between. The CDR3 is made up of 15 amino acids. The CDR3 DNA is TGTGCCTGGAGTGTTGGAATGTCTGATAATGAAAAACTGTTTTTT. Residues: CAWSVGMSDNEKLFF.

V gene TRBV25-1 combines with J gene TRBJ2-5, with D possibly called TRBD1 or TRBD2 (6 bases each). The V gene's germline CDR1 is MGHDK and CDR2 SYGVNS. Trimming stripped 10 bases from V and 2 bases from J, with 17 bases between. There are 14 residues in the CDR3. CDR3 amino acids: CATEKGGPQETQYF. CDR3 nucleotides: TGTGCCACCGAGAAGGGGGGCCCTCAAGAGACCCAGTACTTC.